The 26 T cell receptor beta chains presented below share a single source sample, sequenced in a study of Graves' ophthalmopathy and Graves' hyperthyroidism. Researchers took RNA transcripts and amplified TCR beta CDR3 regions from them. The first-round RT-PCR employed HTBI primers together with the Qiagen OneStep RT-PCR kit. A multiplex PCR was then performed as the second round. TCRdb used MiXCR to reprocess the multiplex PCR reads, holding one entry per CDR3 protein. This sample has 300,000 to 500,000 distinct CDR3 sequences, with 15% to 19% found just once. Sequenced sample: peripheral blood. These receptors were taken from a woman in her late teens or twenties with stable Graves' hyperthyroidism.

This clonotype was detected ten times or more. The chain has TRBV27 and TRBJ2-7; D is undetermined. Trimming took off 3 bases at V and 2 bases at J, with 11 bases between the two ends. This CDR3 spans 14 amino acids. The germline V gene has CDR1 MNHEY and CDR2 SMNVEV (reference sequence). CDR3 in amino acids: CASSFKDPAYEQYF. In nucleotides, the CDR3 is TGTGCCAGCAGTTTTAAAGACCCAGCCTACGAGCAGTACTTC.

At least ten counts were recorded for this clonotype. This sequence joins TRBV6-2 or TRBV6-3 and TRBJ1-5; the D is unclear. The CDR3 totals 12 residues. CDR1 MNHEY and CDR2 SVGEGT come from the germline V gene. V lost 7 bases and J 0 bases, leaving 4 bases between the germline ends. The CDR3 here is CASTDSNQPQHF. DNA of the CDR3: TGTGCCAGCACCGATAGCAATCAGCCCCAGCATTTT.

This clonotype came up many times. The chain recombines TRBV6-1 with TRBJ1-3; 7 positions agree with TRBD1. Trimming removed 6 bases from V and 0 bases from J; junction bases left unmatched: 5. Per the germline V gene, CDR1 is MNHNS and CDR2 is SASEGT. The CDR3 has 15 residues. The CDR3 here is CASRVGTASGNTIYF. CDR3 in DNA: TGTGCCAGCAGGGTAGGGACAGCCTCTGGAAACACCATATATTTT.

This clonotype was recorded many times. This chain uses TRBV12-3 or TRBV12-4 with TRBJ2-5, with 10 bases that match TRBD1. V lost 8 bases and J lost 0; bases outside the gene matches: 9. CDR3 size: 16 residues. The CDR3 bases are TGTGCCAGCGGAAGGGGGACAGGGGTATACCAAGAGACCCAGTACTTC. Translation: CASGRGTGVYQETQYF.

The V call is TRBV5-1, the J call TRBJ2-5, with D possibly matching TRBD2 (6 bases). CDR3 length: 16 residues. CDR1 and CDR2 (germline): SGHRS, YFSETQ. V lost 4 bases and J 1 base, leaving 17 bases between the germline ends. DNA of the CDR3: TGCGCCAGCAGCCTTGGCCTGAGGCGGGGCCAAGAGACCCAGTACTTC. Amino acids: CASSLGLRRGQETQYF. The complete variable domain, with remaining parts taken from reference TRBV5-1 and TRBJ2-5, reads KAGVTQTPRYLIKTRGQQVTLSCSPISGHRSVSWYQQTPGQGLQFLFEYFSETQRNKGNFPGRFSGRQFSNSRSEMNVSTLELGDSALYLCASSLGLRRGQETQYFGPGTRLLVL.

This clonotype was seen many times. This sequence joins TRBV14 and TRBJ1-2; 7 bases map to TRBD1. The CDR3 is 16 residues long. The germline V gene has CDR1 SGHDN and CDR2 FVKESK. The junction had 10 bases not matched to a gene; V was cut back by 4 bases and J by 2 bases. The DNA of the CDR3 is TGTGCCAGCAGCCCACGACAGGGATCCGGGAACTATGGCTACACCTTC. Encoded protein: CASSPRQGSGNYGYTF.

Concerning this clonotype: Just one base apart from a much larger clone, this may be a read error. The rearrangement links TRBV24-1 to TRBJ1-5; D is uncertain. Trimming shortened V by 0 bases and J by 0 bases, and 2 bases separated the two germline ends. Germline CDR1 is KGHDR and CDR2 is SFDVKD. The CDR3 covers 14 residues. CDR3 residues: CATSDLSSNQPQHF. CDR3 bases: TGTGCCACCAGTGATTTGAGTAGCAATCAGCCCCAGCATTTT.

This clonotype was seen at least ten times. V is TRBV28 and J is TRBJ2-7, with D possibly being TRBD2 (5 bases). This CDR3 spans 15 amino acids. Trimming left V 7 bases short and J 5 bases short, with 21 bases between. Germline assignment: CDR1 MDHEN and CDR2 SYDVKM. In DNA, the CDR3 is TGTGCCAGCACCGTACTCAAGTCCAGCGGAAACGAGCAGTACTTC. Its protein product is CASTVLKSSGNEQYF.

This clonotype occurred many times. The chain links TRBV4-1 to TRBJ1-1; possible D gene TRBD1, 6 bases. The CDR3 spans 13 residues. Per germline, CDR1 MGHRA and CDR2 YSYEKL. Trimming stripped 4 bases from V and 3 bases from J, with 9 bases between. CDR3 nucleotides: TGCGCCAGCAGCCCCCCAGGGGACACTGAAGCTTTCTTT. It codes for CASSPPGDTEAFF.

This clonotype was recorded at least ten times. The chain employs TRBV6-5 and TRBJ1-5, with TRBD1 as a possible D gene (6 bases). The CDR3 sequence is 13 residues long. Looked up from germline, CDR1 is MNHEY and CDR2 is SVGAGI. With 2 bases removed from V and 8 bases from J, the gap between germline ends came to 10 bases. This CDR3 reads CASSYGGGKPQHF. CDR3 DNA: TGTGCCAGCAGTTACGGGGGCGGGAAGCCCCAGCATTTT.

Many counts were recorded for this clonotype. The V gene is TRBV11-2, the J gene TRBJ2-7; TRBD1 might be the D (5 bases). Germline CDR1 is SGHAT and CDR2 is FQNNGV. Trimming stripped 4 bases from V and 4 bases from J, with 11 bases between. The CDR3 covers 13 residues. The CDR3 sequence: CASSSTQVYEQYF. As DNA, the CDR3 is TGTGCCAGCAGCTCCACACAGGTTTACGAGCAGTACTTC.

This clonotype was observed many times. V is TRBV6-5 and J is TRBJ2-5, with unresolved D. V lost 2 bases, J lost 1 base, and 5 bases lay in between. This CDR3 region has 13 residues. Per germline, CDR1 MNHEY and CDR2 SVGAGI. The CDR3 bases are TGTGCCAGCAGTTACGGATCCCAAGAGACCCAGTACTTC. Encoded protein: CASSYGSQETQYF.

This clonotype was counted ten times or more. The V call is TRBV12-3 or TRBV12-4, the J call TRBJ1-2, with unresolved D. The CDR3 is 10 amino acids. V was clipped by 3 bases and J by 8 bases, with 4 bases between them. Written as DNA, the CDR3 is TGTGCCAGCAGTTTTCAAGGCTACACCTTC. It is translated as CASSFQGYTF.

This clonotype was observed many times. This chain joins TRBV7-2 and TRBJ1-5; D is unresolved. The germline V and J ends were trimmed by 1 base and 6 bases, with 4 bases remaining between them. Germline assignment: CDR1 SGHTA and CDR2 FQGNSA. CDR3 size: 12 residues. CDR3 sequence reads: CASSLGAQPQHF. In DNA form, the CDR3 reads TGTGCCAGCAGCTTAGGGGCTCAGCCCCAGCATTTT.

Only a few counts were recorded for this clonotype. The J gene is TRBJ2-7, the V gene TRBV6-1; the match to TRBD2 covers 7 bases. The CDR3 has 13 residues. The germline V gene has CDR1 MNHNS and CDR2 SASEGT. With V trimmed by 10 bases and J by 5 bases, 11 bases remained unmatched. The CDR3 loop reads CATGGSLTHEQYF. The CDR3 DNA reads as TGTGCCACGGGGGGTAGCCTGACCCACGAGCAGTACTTC.

Many counts were recorded for this clonotype. The V and J genes are TRBV3-1 and TRBJ1-2, with 8 bases lining up with TRBD1. The length of the CDR3 is 12 residues. Per the germline V gene, CDR1 is LGHDT and CDR2 is YNNKEL (reference sequence). Trimming took 8 bases from V and 7 from J; bases not matched to a gene: 6. CDR3 sequence (DNA): TGTGCCAGCCGGACAGGGCCGGGTGGCTACACCTTC. This translates into CASRTGPGGYTF.

This clonotype was counted between two and nine times. This chain joins TRBV9 and TRBJ2-7, with 11 bases lining up with TRBD1. This CDR3 is built from 15 residues. With V trimmed by 2 bases and J by 6 bases, 7 bases remained unmatched. The germline V gene has CDR1 SGDLS and CDR2 YYNGEE. The CDR3 DNA reads TGTGCCAGCAGCGTGGACCCGGGACAGGGGGGCGAGCAGTACTTC. Amino acid sequence: CASSVDPGQGGEQYF.

This clonotype was observed a few times. The rearrangement uses TRBV12-5 and TRBJ2-7; 9 nucleotides match TRBD1. The length of the CDR3 is 20 residues. J gave up 4 bases and V 6 bases, and 25 bases lay outside the gene matches. Germline CDR1 LGHNT, CDR2 FRNRAP. The CDR3 region is CASGGGPSWDRVNEAYEQYF. CDR3 in DNA: TGTGCTAGTGGGGGGGGACCGTCCTGGGACAGGGTCAACGAGGCGTACGAGCAGTACTTC.

The chain carries TRBV6-1 and TRBJ2-7; TRBD1 matches 7 bases. This CDR3 spans 14 amino acids. With 6 bases clipped from V and 1 base from J, the junction kept 6 bases outside the gene matches. In germline, CDR1 is MNHNS, CDR2 SASEGT. The CDR3 nucleotides read TGTGCCAGCAGAAGGGACAGCGGATCCTACGAGCAGTACTTC. As protein: CASRRDSGSYEQYF.

Many counts were recorded for this clonotype. The chain joins TRBV11-2 to TRBJ2-7; D gene uncertain. This CDR3 spans 11 amino acids. V was clipped by 2 bases and J by 4 bases, with 3 bases between them. CDR1 is SGHAT, CDR2 FQNNGV, per germline. CDR3 residues: CASSLIYEQYF. CDR3 nucleotides: TGTGCCAGCAGCTTAATTTACGAGCAGTACTTC.

In this sample, this clonotype turned up many times. The chain has TRBV6-1 and TRBJ2-5; possible D gene TRBD1, 6 bases. From germline, CDR1 is MNHNS and CDR2 SASEGT. The CDR3 sequence is 12 residues long. The V and J ends lost 6 bases and 5 bases respectively, with 10 bases between them. The CDR3: CASSYRVETQYF. CDR3 bases: TGTGCCAGCAGCTACAGGGTGGAGACCCAGTACTTC.

This sequence joins TRBV20-1 and TRBJ2-5; the D is unclear. CDR3 length: 11 amino acids. Trimming took 5 bases from V and 5 from J, leaving 9 bases between them. Germline V gene data show CDR1 as DFQATT and CDR2 as SNEGSKA (reference sequence). The CDR3 sequence: CSAEVRETQYF. The CDR3 coding sequence is TGCAGTGCTGAGGTTAGGGAGACCCAGTACTTC.

Ten or more counts support this clonotype. The rearrangement links TRBV11-2 to TRBJ1-1, with D possibly TRBD1 on 5 matching bases. Germline V CDR1 and CDR2: SGHAT, FQNNGV. V was shortened by 6 bases and J by 0 bases, with 11 bases between the two germline ends. The CDR3 contains 14 residues. This CDR3 is CASSVEGMNTEAFF. The CDR3 DNA reads as TGTGCCAGCAGTGTTGAGGGGATGAACACTGAAGCTTTCTTT.

This rearrangement joins TRBV12-3 or TRBV12-4 to TRBJ2-3, with TRBD1 identical over 10 bases. The V segment lost 5 bases and the J segment 3 bases; nucleotides outside the gene matches: 5. CDR3 length equals 15 residues. CDR3 sequence (DNA): TGTGCCAGCAGTAGGACAGGGGGGGAAACAGATACGCAGTATTTT. This translates into CASSRTGGETDTQYF.

This clonotype was seen repeatedly, ten times or more. The V gene is TRBV19, the J gene TRBJ1-6, with 9 bases fitting TRBD1. The CDR3 extends over 15 amino acids. V lost 4 bases and J lost 8; bases outside the gene matches: 6. CDR1 LNHDA and CDR2 SQIVND come from the germline V gene (reference sequence). CDR3 sequence (DNA): TGTGCCAGTAGTAGGGACAGGGCCGGGGATTCACCCCTCCACTTT. It encodes CASSRDRAGDSPLHF. The variable domain in full, with the rest retrieved from reference TRBV19 and TRBJ1-6, is DGGITQSPKYLFRKEGQNVTLSCEQNLNHDAMYWYRQDPGQGLRLIYYSQIVNDFQKGDIAEGYSVSREKKESFPLTVTSAQKNPTAFYLCASSRDRAGDSPLHFGNGTRLTVT.

The chain links TRBV6-2 or TRBV6-3 to TRBJ2-7, with a tentative D call TRBD2 (6 bases). CDR1 is MNHEY, CDR2 SVGEGT, per germline. This CDR3 spans 12 amino acids. The V and J ends lost 7 bases and 0 bases respectively, with 7 bases between them. The CDR3 DNA reads as TGTGCCAGCATCGGGGGCTCCTACGAGCAGTACTTC. It encodes CASIGGSYEQYF.